This T cell receptor beta chain was captured by sequencing in a study of control samples from healthy donors and cancer patients. The CDR3 spans 15 residues. V lost 5 bases and J lost 0, with 11 bases in between. Germline lookup yields CDR1 LGHDT and CDR2 YNNKEL (reference sequence). Data came from immunoSEQ multiplex PCR; TCRdb stores just in-frame clones and leaves some out. The table records tens of thousands of clones, 94% of them present only once. The chain has TRBV3-1 (or the pseudogene TRBV3-2) and TRBJ2-1; the D gene is possibly TRBD2 (6 bases). This receptor was taken from a woman under 40 in good health. Specimen: blood. The CDR3 bases are TGTGCCAGCAGCTCCCGGGGGTACTCCTACAATGAGCAGTTCTTC. Its protein product is CASSSRGYSYNEQFF.